This T cell receptor (beta chain) stems from a study of spatial heterogeneity in lung cancer (dated by TCRdb to between 2019 and 2020). Some background on the complete study: More beta-chain than alpha-chain transcripts were consistently detected, likely reflecting higher beta-chain transcript abundance. Both alpha and beta chains were TCR-sequenced in samples taken at surgery, namely 220 tumor regions, around 64 matched nontumor lung samples and 50 to 60 PBMC samples. TCR repertoire features were related to nonsynonymous mutation counts determined by whole-exome sequencing of tumor tissue. In the raw uncorrected reads, each unique combination of TCR and UMI appeared more than ten times on average. TCR alpha and beta repertoires were quantitatively compared across multiple tumor regions, matched nontumor lung and blood in non-small cell lung cancer. Broad study findings and their caveats: Additional single-cell paired TCR alpha and beta sequencing was considered necessary to confirm, at a functional level, the hypothesis that regional TCRs recognize regional mutations.

Per the publication, the time point label means: sample taken at primary tumor resection. The donors were 65 to 90 patients from the lung TRACERx cohort who had early-stage, untreated non-small cell lung cancer. Without any cell sorting, TCR sequencing was performed on whole RNA extracted either from tumor and nontumor lung tissue or from cryopreserved PBMC samples. Patients were selected for TCR sequencing only if sufficient RNA was available from at least two tumor regions. Before being selected, tumor and adjacent nontumor lung specimens were reviewed by a lung pathologist. From the cysteine up to the phenylalanine, the CDR3 has a length of 16 residues. CDR3 DNA is the only sequence kept; it has 48 bases, read in frame from the first base. This clonotype is medium-sized (0.01 to 0.1%) in its sample. Its antigen is currently not known. This may stem from a read error, because a much larger clone lies one nucleotide away.

Receptor amplification or capture employed 5' RACE. TCRdb names NextSeq 500 as the instrument used. To allow correction of PCR and sequencing errors, the TCR library protocol tagged every TCR cDNA molecule with a unique molecular identifier. The original methods were these. TCR identification, UMI-based error correction and CDR3 extraction were all carried out with Decombinator tools. TCRs above a frequency of 2 per 1,000, corresponding to the top 1% of the tumor frequency distribution, were defined as expanded. Renyi diversity was computed with the R vegan package after each repertoire had been subsampled 100 times to 5,000 TCRs. To build CDR3 similarity networks, amino acid triplet string-kernel similarity was used, and CDR3s were connected when their pairwise similarity was above 0.82. TCRdb trimmed public reads at Q25 via fastp, called clones via MiXCR and kept in-frame beta chains. Rows are combined by CDR3 protein, so each entry shows the most common genes and DNA. For this entry, the V and J calls and clone size follow TCRdb and not the study's own pipeline. The sample contains nearly 2,500 distinct CDR3 sequences, 1.9% of them found a single time. The ten most abundant clones make up about 20% of the sample.

The V and J segments used are TRBV12-3 or TRBV12-4 and TRBJ1-2; no confident D gene assignment can be made. The origin of this receptor is a male donor with early-stage non-small cell lung cancer. Sample: normal lung tissue next to the tumor, taken at surgery. The CDR3 region has the sequence CASSFDSGPIGYGYNF. The DNA reads as follows: TGTGCCAGCAGTTTTGATTCGGGCCCGATAGGGTATGGCTACAACTTC.